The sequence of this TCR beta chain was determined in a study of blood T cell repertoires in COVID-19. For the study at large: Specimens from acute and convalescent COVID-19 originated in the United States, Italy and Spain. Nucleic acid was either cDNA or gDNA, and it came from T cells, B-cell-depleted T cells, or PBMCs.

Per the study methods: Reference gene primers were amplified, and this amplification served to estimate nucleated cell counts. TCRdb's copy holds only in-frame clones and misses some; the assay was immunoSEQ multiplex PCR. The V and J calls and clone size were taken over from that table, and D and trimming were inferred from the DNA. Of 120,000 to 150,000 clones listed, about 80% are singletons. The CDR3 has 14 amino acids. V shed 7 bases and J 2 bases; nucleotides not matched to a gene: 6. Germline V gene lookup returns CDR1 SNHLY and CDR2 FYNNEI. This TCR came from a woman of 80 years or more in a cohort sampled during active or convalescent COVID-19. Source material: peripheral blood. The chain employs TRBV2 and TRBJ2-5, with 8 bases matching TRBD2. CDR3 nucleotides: TGTGCCAGCAAACTAGCGGCCAAACAAGAGACCCAGTACTTC. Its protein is CASKLAAKQETQYF.